A single sample is the source of the 27 T cell receptor beta chains below, sequenced in a study of regulatory T cells in long-lasting Graves disease (dated by TCRdb to about 2021). The time point label here, explained by the study, means: newly diagnosed GD, antithyroid drugs for less than 3 months. For both TCR sequencing and RNA sequencing, RNA was extracted from PBMCs in TRIzol. The library was generated by multiplex PCR. TCRdb lists the instrument as Illumina HiSeq 4000. TCR beta libraries were built with iRepertoire HTBI primers and Arm-PCR amplification of CDR3 regions. Clones were called with MiXCR by TCRdb after fastp trimmed the public reads at Q25, and only in-frame beta chains were retained. One record per CDR3 amino acid sequence lists the most common genes and DNA. The sample table shows some 490,000 distinct CDR3 sequences, and approximately 12% are seen once. The ten top clones hold approximately 9% of the sample.

The same specimen was also included in a second study, on T cells in Graves' hyperthyroidism and ophthalmopathy.

The sample here was peripheral blood mononuclear cells (PBMCs), taken at new diagnosis, from a patient treated with antithyroid drugs. Receptor source: a woman in her twenties or thirties with Graves disease. Donor details come from another sample of the same person, matched by shared clones.

This clonotype was picked up many times. DNA of the CDR3: TGTGCCAGCAGTTTCTCTAAAAGCGGGGCCAATGAGCAGTTCTTC. Protein sequence: CASSFSKSGANEQFF. This chain uses TRBV12-3 or TRBV12-4 with TRBJ2-1; 7 nucleotides agree with TRBD2. V lost 3 bases, J lost 6 bases, and 8 bases stayed unmatched. There are 15 residues in the CDR3.

This clonotype has just a few counts. This rearrangement joins TRBV7-2 to TRBJ2-2; TRBD1 might be the D (6 bases). This CDR3 contains 14 residues. Germline CDR1 and CDR2: SGHTA and FQGNSA. V was pared by 4 bases and J by 4 bases, with 10 bases between. DNA for the CDR3: TGTGCCAGCAGCTGGACAGTCGGCACCGGGGAGCTGTTTTTT. Encoded protein: CASSWTVGTGELFF.

This clonotype was seen a few times. The CDR3 protein is CASSPSSMETQYF. As DNA, the CDR3 is TGTGCCAGCAGCCCCTCTTCTATGGAGACCCAGTACTTC. The chain employs TRBV12-3 or TRBV12-4 and TRBJ2-5; D remains ambiguous. The CDR3 runs to 13 residues. V lost 6 bases to trimming and J lost 5 bases, with 13 bases between them.

This clonotype has ten or more counts. The chain joins TRBV6-2 or TRBV6-3 to TRBJ1-5; maybe TRBD1 (6 bases). The length of the CDR3 is 15 residues. Germline V gene sequence: CDR1 MNHEY, CDR2 SVGEGT. V shed 4 bases and J shed 0 bases, with 10 bases lying between them. This CDR3 is CASSLIQGSNQPQHF. In DNA, the CDR3 is TGTGCCAGCAGTTTAATACAGGGTAGCAATCAGCCCCAGCATTTT.

This clonotype occurred a few times. The genes are TRBV5-1 and TRBJ2-2; tentative D call: TRBD2 (6 bases). The CDR3 sequence is 14 residues long. Germline lookup yields CDR1 SGHRS and CDR2 YFSETQ. The V end lost 0 bases, the J end lost 6 bases, and 9 bases lay between the germline ends. The CDR3 loop is CASSLAPGAGELFF. The CDR3 coding sequence is TGCGCCAGCAGCTTGGCCCCGGGGGCCGGGGAGCTGTTTTTT.

This clonotype appeared a few times. The CDR3 protein is CASSRGGQYEQYF. Here the CDR3 DNA reads TGTGCCAGCAGCCGGGGCGGACAGTACGAGCAGTACTTC. The chain couples TRBV7-2 to TRBJ2-7, with D possibly being TRBD1 (6 bases). Per the germline V gene, CDR1 is SGHTA and CDR2 is FQGNSA. CDR3 length: 13 amino acids. Trimming cost V 5 bases and J 4 bases, with 12 bases left between them.

This clonotype came up many times. This chain connects TRBV2 to TRBJ2-3; D perhaps matches TRBD2 (5 bases). This CDR3 is 16 amino acids long. Germline V gene sequence: CDR1 SNHLY, CDR2 FYNNEI. V lost 6 bases and J lost 1, with 17 bases in between. The CDR3 DNA follows: TGTGCCAGCAGAGACCGGGCGCCAGCGGGCACAGATACGCAGTATTTT. It is translated as CASRDRAPAGTDTQYF.

This clonotype was recorded at least ten times. The chain uses TRBV6-1 and TRBJ1-5, with D unclear. Germline V gives CDR1 MNHNS, CDR2 SASEGT. Deletions cut 8 bases from V and 2 bases from J, with 10 bases between. The CDR3 is made up of 13 amino acids. The chain's CDR3 is CASLESGNQPQHF. In DNA form, the CDR3 reads TGTGCCAGCCTCGAATCAGGCAATCAGCCCCAGCATTTT.

This clonotype was detected only a few times. The genes are TRBV4-3 and TRBJ2-5; 10 nucleotides match TRBD1. Per the germline V gene, CDR1 is LGHNA and CDR2 is YSLEER. This CDR3 is 15 amino acids long. The ends lost 4 bases at V and 4 bases at J; junction bases unmatched: 6. As DNA, the CDR3 is TGCGCCAGCAGCCCCGGGACAGGGGAAGGAGAGACCCAGTACTTC. This gives the protein CASSPGTGEGETQYF.

This clonotype was seen many times. This sequence joins TRBV28 and TRBJ2-7; 7 bases match TRBD1. V shed 3 bases and J 1 base; nucleotides not matched to a gene: 6. The CDR3 totals 15 residues. The germline V gene has CDR1 MDHEN and CDR2 SYDVKM. DNA for the CDR3: TGTGCCAGCAGTTTTCCGGGACAGCTGTCCTACGAGCAGTACTTC. It is translated as CASSFPGQLSYEQYF.

This clonotype was seen many times. The chain has TRBV5-5 and TRBJ2-3; 10 bases agree with TRBD2. CDR1 is SGHKS and CDR2 is YYEKEE in the germline V gene (reference sequence). The CDR3 has 18 amino acids. Trimming at V came to 0 bases and at J to 6 bases, leaving 13 bases not matched to a gene. In DNA, the CDR3 is TGTGCCAGCAGCTTGGTCCCGATACCTAGCGGGGGAGCGGATACGCAGTATTTT. It yields the protein CASSLVPIPSGGADTQYF.

This chain joins TRBV7-2 and TRBJ2-7, with 11 nucleotides matching TRBD1. The trim removed 4 bases at V and 6 bases at J, leaving 8 bases unmatched. Germline values: CDR1 SGHTA, CDR2 FQGNSA. This CDR3 region has 15 residues. In DNA form, the CDR3 reads TGTGCCAGCAGCTGGCCCGGGACAGGGGGACGCGAGCAGTACTTC. It is translated as CASSWPGTGGREQYF.

The CDR3 loop reads CASKGREGGNSPLHF. The CDR3 DNA reads TGTGCCAGCAAAGGCAGGGAGGGGGGTAATTCACCCCTCCACTTT. The chain uses TRBV6-1 and TRBJ1-6; the D gene is possibly TRBD1 (6 bases). Trimming stripped 7 bases from V and 6 bases from J, with 16 bases between. This CDR3 comprises 15 residues. The germline V gene encodes CDR1 MNHNS and CDR2 SASEGT.

In the case of this clonotype: Given a far larger clone just one base away, this is likely a sequencing read error. The chain has TRBV7-2 and TRBJ2-1, with 8 bases matching TRBD2. With 5 bases clipped from V and 9 bases from J, the junction kept 6 bases outside the gene matches. This CDR3 spans 13 amino acids. Germline CDR1 is SGHTA and CDR2 is FQGNSA. The CDR3 is CASSREGVSEQFF. CDR3 in DNA: TGTGCCAGCAGCCGGGAGGGAGTGAGTGAGCAGTTCTTC.

This sequence joins TRBV6-2 or TRBV6-3 and TRBJ1-5, with TRBD1 as a possible D gene (5 bases). V was shortened by 6 bases and J by 0 bases, with 9 bases between the two germline ends. CDR3 length: 14 residues. Per the germline V gene, CDR1 is MNHEY and CDR2 is SVGEGT. DNA for the CDR3: TGTGCCAGCAGCAGGGCACATAGCAATCAGCCCCAGCATTTT. As protein: CASSRAHSNQPQHF.

Ten or more counts support this clonotype. This chain joins TRBV7-9 and TRBJ1-6, with no clear D. CDR1 and CDR2 (germline): SEHNR, FQNEAQ (reference sequence). The CDR3 sequence is 15 residues long. V was cut by 5 bases and J by 7 bases, with 15 bases left in between. The CDR3 is CASSPQGRSNSPLHF. CDR3 nucleotide sequence: TGTGCCAGCAGCCCTCAAGGCAGATCCAATTCACCCCTCCACTTT.

J is TRBJ1-4 and V is TRBV7-9, with D tentatively TRBD1 (6 bases). Germline V gene lookup returns CDR1 SEHNR and CDR2 FQNEAQ (reference sequence). V was clipped by 2 bases and J by 5 bases, with 18 bases between them. CDR3 length equals 17 residues. The CDR3 region is CASSLPPDSYLNEKLFF. Written as DNA, the CDR3 is TGTGCCAGCAGCTTACCCCCGGACAGCTATCTGAATGAAAAACTGTTTTTT.

This clonotype was seen a handful of times. The chain has TRBV30 and TRBJ2-7; the D call may be TRBD1 or TRBD2 (5 bases each). Trimming pared 5 bases from V and 0 bases from J, leaving 11 bases between. The CDR3 has 13 residues. Germline V gene sequence: CDR1 GTSNPN, CDR2 SVGIG (reference sequence). The CDR3 region has the DNA TGTGCCTGGTCTAGGGACCTCTCCTACGAGCAGTACTTC. It yields the protein CAWSRDLSYEQYF. Full variable domain (rest looked up from reference TRBV30 and TRBJ2-7): SQTIHQWPATLVQPVGSPLSLECTVEGTSNPNLYWYRQAAGRGLQLLFYSVGIGQISSEVPQNLSASRPQDRQFILSSKKLLLSDSGFYLCAWSRDLSYEQYFGPGTRLTVT.

This clonotype was observed many times. This chain connects TRBV4-3 to TRBJ2-3; a possible D gene is TRBD2 (6 bases). Germline V gene lookup returns CDR1 LGHNA and CDR2 YSLEER. This CDR3 spans 17 amino acids. The V gene lost 0 bases and the J gene lost 0 bases, with 13 bases spanning the gap. CDR3 sequence reads: CASSQDKSLASTDTQYF. The CDR3 coding sequence is TGCGCCAGCAGCCAAGATAAGAGCCTAGCGAGCACAGATACGCAGTATTTT.

On this clonotype: A single base is all that separates this from a far larger clone, so a read error is likely. The chain uses TRBV11-1 and TRBJ2-3; 7 nucleotides line up with TRBD2. The J call may be faulty, since TRBJ2-7 better matches the DNA end. Germline-derived CDR1 and CDR2 are SGHAT and FQDESV (reference sequence). The CDR3 sequence is 16 residues long. In DNA, the CDR3 is TGTGCCAGCAGCGGCCGCGTGGCGGGAGAAATCGATGAGCAGTACTTC. Encoded protein: CASSGRVAGEIDEQYF.

This clonotype was observed at least ten times. The chain carries TRBV28 and TRBJ2-2; TRBD2 matches 7 bases. The CDR3 consists of 19 residues. CDR1 MDHEN and CDR2 SYDVKM come from the germline V gene. Losses at the gene ends were 3 bases for V and 1 base for J; bases not matched to a gene: 14. CDR3 region: CASSFEAWEGRWNTGELFF. Here the CDR3 DNA reads TGTGCCAGCAGTTTCGAGGCATGGGAGGGCCGGTGGAACACCGGGGAGCTGTTTTTT.

V is TRBV7-2 and J is TRBJ2-1; a possible D gene is TRBD1 (6 bases). The ends were cut back, 5 bases at V and 0 bases at J, with 14 bases in the middle. The germline gives CDR1 SGHTA, CDR2 FQGNSA. This CDR3 comprises 16 residues. CDR3 protein: CASSPKRGSSYNEQFF. As DNA, the CDR3 is TGTGCCAGCAGCCCAAAAAGGGGGAGCTCCTACAATGAGCAGTTCTTC.

Many counts were recorded for this clonotype. The V gene is TRBV6-5, the J gene TRBJ1-6; no clear D gene. CDR1 and CDR2 (germline): MNHEY, SVGAGI. This CDR3 region has 13 residues. V lost 3 bases and J lost 9, with 9 bases in between. The CDR3 protein is CASSYRRVSPLHF. The CDR3 coding sequence is TGTGCCAGCAGTTATAGGCGGGTTTCACCCCTCCACTTT.

The V call is TRBV4-1, the J call TRBJ2-5; 12 nucleotides align to TRBD2. Germline assignment: CDR1 MGHRA and CDR2 YSYEKL. This CDR3 contains 15 residues. The V gene end was trimmed by 4 bases and the J gene end by 12 bases; junction bases not matched to a gene: 12. This chain's CDR3 is CASSLEGLAGTREYF. The CDR3 DNA reads as TGCGCCAGCAGCCTAGAAGGACTAGCGGGGACGCGGGAGTACTTC.

This clonotype was seen just once. At one end the junction does not follow the germline gene, possibly because of a read error. DNA for the CDR3: TGTGCCAGCAGCTACAGCCGGGACAGGGTCTCGGGGGACACTGAAGCTTTCTTT. This encodes CASSYSRDRVSGDTEAFF. The chain uses TRBV5-1 and TRBJ1-1; TRBD1 matches at 9 bases. CDR1 is SGHRS and CDR2 is YFSETQ in the germline V gene. The CDR3 runs 18 residues.

The DNA for the CDR3 is TGCGCCAGCAGCCACCCTCCGGGACAGGGCCCCTCGGCCAATCAGCCCCAGCATTTT. Its translation is CASSHPPGQGPSANQPQHF. The chain joins TRBV4-1 to TRBJ1-5; 9 bases map to TRBD1. This CDR3 is built from 19 residues. V trimming: 3 bases; J trimming: 3 bases; junction bases outside the gene matches: 15. Germline V lookup: CDR1 MGHRA, CDR2 YSYEKL.

This clonotype has at least ten counts. The V and J genes are TRBV5-1 and TRBJ2-6; 10 bases agree with TRBD1. J gave up 11 bases and V 4 bases, and 6 bases lay outside the gene matches. CDR1 and CDR2 (germline): SGHRS, YFSETQ. The CDR3 extends over 14 amino acids. The CDR3 reads CASSDSTGGDVLTF. The CDR3 region has the DNA TGCGCCAGCAGCGATTCGACAGGGGGCGACGTCCTGACTTTC.